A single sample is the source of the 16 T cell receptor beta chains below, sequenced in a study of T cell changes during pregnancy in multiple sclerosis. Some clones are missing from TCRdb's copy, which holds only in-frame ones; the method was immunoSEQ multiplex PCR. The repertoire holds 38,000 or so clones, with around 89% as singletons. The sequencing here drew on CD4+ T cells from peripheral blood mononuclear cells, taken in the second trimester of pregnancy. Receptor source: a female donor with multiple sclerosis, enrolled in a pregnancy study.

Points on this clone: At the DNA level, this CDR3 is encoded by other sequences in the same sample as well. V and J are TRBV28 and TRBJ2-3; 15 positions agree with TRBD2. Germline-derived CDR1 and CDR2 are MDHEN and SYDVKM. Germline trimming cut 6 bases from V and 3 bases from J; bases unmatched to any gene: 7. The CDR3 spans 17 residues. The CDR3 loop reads CASRPGLAGGRTDTQYF. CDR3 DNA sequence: TGTGCCAGCAGGCCAGGACTAGCGGGAGGGAGGACAGATACGCAGTATTTT.

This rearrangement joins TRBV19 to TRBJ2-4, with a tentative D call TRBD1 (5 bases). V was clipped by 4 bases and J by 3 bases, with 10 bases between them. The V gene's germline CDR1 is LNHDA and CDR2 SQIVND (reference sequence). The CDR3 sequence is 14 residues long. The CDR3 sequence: CASSTRDFKNIQYF. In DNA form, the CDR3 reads TGTGCCAGTAGTACCAGGGATTTCAAAAACATTCAGTACTTC.

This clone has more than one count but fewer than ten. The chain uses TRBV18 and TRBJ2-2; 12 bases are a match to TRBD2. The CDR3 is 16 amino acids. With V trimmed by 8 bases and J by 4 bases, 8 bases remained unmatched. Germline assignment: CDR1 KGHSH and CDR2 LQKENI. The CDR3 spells CASRRTSGILTGELFF. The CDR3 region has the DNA TGTGCCAGCCGGAGGACTAGCGGGATTCTCACCGGGGAGCTGTTTTTT.

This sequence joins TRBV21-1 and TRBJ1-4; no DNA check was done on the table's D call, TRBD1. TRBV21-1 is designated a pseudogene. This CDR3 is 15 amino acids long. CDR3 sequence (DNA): TGTGCCAGCAGCGGACGACAGGGGGTAAATGAAAAACTGTTTTTT. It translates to CASSGRQGVNEKLFF.

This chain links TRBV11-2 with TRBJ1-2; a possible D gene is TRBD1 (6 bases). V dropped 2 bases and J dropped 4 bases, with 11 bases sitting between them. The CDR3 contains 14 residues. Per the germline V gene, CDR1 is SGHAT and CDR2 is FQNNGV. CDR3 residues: CASSLSTGIYGYTF. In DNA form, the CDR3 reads TGTGCCAGCAGCTTATCGACAGGAATCTATGGCTACACCTTC.

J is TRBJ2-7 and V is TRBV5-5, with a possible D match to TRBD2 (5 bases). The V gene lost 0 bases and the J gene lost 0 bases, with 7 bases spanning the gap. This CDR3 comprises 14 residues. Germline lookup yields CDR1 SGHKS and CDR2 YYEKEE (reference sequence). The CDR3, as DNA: TGTGCCAGCAGCTTGGCCGAGGGCTCCTACGAGCAGTACTTC. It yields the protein CASSLAEGSYEQYF. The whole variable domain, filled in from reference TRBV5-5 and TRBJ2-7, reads DAGVTQSPTHLIKTRGQQVTLRCSPISGHKSVSWYQQVLGQGPQFIFQYYEKEERGRGNFPDRFSARQFPNYSSELNVNALLLGDSALYLCASSLAEGSYEQYFGPGTRLTVT.

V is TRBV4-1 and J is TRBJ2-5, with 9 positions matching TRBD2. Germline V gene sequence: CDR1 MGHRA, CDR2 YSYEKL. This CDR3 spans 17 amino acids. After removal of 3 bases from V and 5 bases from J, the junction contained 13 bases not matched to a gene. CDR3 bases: TGCGCCAGCAGCCAGGCTAAGGGGGTAGCGGGAGAGGAGACCCAGTACTTC. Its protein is CASSQAKGVAGEETQYF.

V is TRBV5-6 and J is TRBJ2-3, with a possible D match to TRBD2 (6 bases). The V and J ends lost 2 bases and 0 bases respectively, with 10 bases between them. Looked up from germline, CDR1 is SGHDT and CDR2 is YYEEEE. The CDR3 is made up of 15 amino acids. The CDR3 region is CASSLLAGSTDTQYF. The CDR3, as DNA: TGTGCCAGCAGCTTACTAGCAGGTAGCACAGATACGCAGTATTTT.

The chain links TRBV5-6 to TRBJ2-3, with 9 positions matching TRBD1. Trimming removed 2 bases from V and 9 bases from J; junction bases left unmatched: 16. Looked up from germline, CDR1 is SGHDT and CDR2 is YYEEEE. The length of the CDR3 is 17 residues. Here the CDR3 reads CASSLGAAGQGYDTQYF. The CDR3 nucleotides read TGTGCCAGCAGCTTAGGGGCGGCGGGACAGGGTTACGACACGCAGTATTTT. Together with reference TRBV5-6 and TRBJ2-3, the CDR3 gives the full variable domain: DAGVTQSPTHLIKTRGQQVTLRCSPKSGHDTVSWYQQALGQGPQFIFQYYEEEERQRGNFPDRFSGHQFPNYSSELNVNALLLGDSALYLCASSLGAAGQGYDTQYFGPGTRLTVL.

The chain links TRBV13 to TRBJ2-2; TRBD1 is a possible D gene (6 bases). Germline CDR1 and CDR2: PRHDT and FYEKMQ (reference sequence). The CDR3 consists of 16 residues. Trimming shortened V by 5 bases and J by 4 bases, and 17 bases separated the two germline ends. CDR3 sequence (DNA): TGTGCCAGCAGCACATGGACAGCCCAATTCACCGGGGAGCTGTTTTTT. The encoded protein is CASSTWTAQFTGELFF.

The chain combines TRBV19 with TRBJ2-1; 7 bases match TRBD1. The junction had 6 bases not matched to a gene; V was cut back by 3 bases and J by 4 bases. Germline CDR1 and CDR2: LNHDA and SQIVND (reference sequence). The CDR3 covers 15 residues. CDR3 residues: CASSIKGARYNEQFF. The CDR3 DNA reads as TGTGCCAGTAGTATCAAGGGGGCCCGTTACAATGAGCAGTTCTTC.

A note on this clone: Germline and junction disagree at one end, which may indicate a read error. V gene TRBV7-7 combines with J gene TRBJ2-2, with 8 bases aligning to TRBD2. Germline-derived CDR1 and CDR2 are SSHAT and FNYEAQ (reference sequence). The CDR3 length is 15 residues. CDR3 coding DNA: TGTGCTAGCAGTCAGGCGGGAGGGAACACCGGGGAGCTGTTTTTT. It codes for CASSQAGGNTGELFF.

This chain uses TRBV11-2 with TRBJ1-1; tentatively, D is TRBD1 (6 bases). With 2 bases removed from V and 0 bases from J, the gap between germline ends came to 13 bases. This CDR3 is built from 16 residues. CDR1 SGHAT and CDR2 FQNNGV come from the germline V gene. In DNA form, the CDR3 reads TGTGCCAGCAGCTTACAGCAGGGGCCGATGAACACTGAAGCTTTCTTT. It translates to CASSLQQGPMNTEAFF.

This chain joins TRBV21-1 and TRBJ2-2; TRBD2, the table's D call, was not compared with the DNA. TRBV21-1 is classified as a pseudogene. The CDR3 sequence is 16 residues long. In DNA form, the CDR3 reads TGTGCCAGCAGCAAAGTGGCGGGGACGAACACCGGGGAGCTGTTTTTT. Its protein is CASSKVAGTNTGELFF.

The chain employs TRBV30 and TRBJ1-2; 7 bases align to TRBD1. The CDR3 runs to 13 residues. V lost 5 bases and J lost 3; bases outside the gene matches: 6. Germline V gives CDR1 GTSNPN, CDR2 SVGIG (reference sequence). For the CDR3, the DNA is TGTGCCTGGGACAGGGAGAGTGACTATGGCTACACCTTC. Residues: CAWDRESDYGYTF.

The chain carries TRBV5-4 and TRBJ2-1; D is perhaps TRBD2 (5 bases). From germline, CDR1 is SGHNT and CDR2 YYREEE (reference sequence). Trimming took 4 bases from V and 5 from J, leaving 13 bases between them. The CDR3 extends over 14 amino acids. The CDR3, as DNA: TGTGCCAGCAGCCCAACTAGTTTCAACAATGAGCAGTTCTTC. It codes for CASSPTSFNNEQFF.